One and the same sample provided the 27 T cell receptor beta chains below, sequenced in a study of cytomegalovirus exposure and HLA in healthy donors. The PCR made use of 60 Vbeta and 13 Jbeta primers. The repertoire was sequenced with immunoSEQ multiplex PCR; TCRdb's copy has only in-frame clones and lacks some. The sample includes around 90,000 clones, about two thirds of them seen just once. Sequences were obtained from PBMCs. Source of these receptors: a human donor in good health.

V is TRBV5-1 and J is TRBJ1-2, with 7 bases lining up with TRBD1. The CDR3 sequence is 14 residues long. The J segment lost 7 bases and the V segment lost 4 bases, leaving 10 bases of the junction unmatched. Germline V CDR1 and CDR2: SGHRS, YFSETQ. The CDR3 DNA sequence: TGCGCCAGCAGCGCGACCGGGACAGAGGGTGGCTACACCTTC. This codes for CASSATGTEGGYTF.

The DNA for the CDR3 is TGTGCCAGCAGCGGAACAGGGGGCTCTGGAAACACCATATATTTT. This sequence encodes CASSGTGGSGNTIYF. The rearrangement uses TRBV7-9 and TRBJ1-3; TRBD1 agrees at 8 bases. Germline V gives CDR1 SEHNR, CDR2 FQNEAQ (reference sequence). The junction had 3 bases not matched to a gene; V was cut back by 5 bases and J by 0 bases. The CDR3 is 15 amino acids.

J is TRBJ1-2 and V is TRBV7-2; perhaps TRBD1 as D (6 bases). CDR1 and CDR2 from the germline V gene are SGHTA and FQGNSA. The CDR3 loop spans 14 amino acids. Trimming shortened V by 3 bases and J by 7 bases, and 15 bases separated the two germline ends. The CDR3: CASSFRGGPRGYTF. CDR3 DNA sequence: TGTGCCAGCAGCTTTCGCGGGGGGCCCCGTGGCTACACCTTC.

The gene calls are TRBV7-3 and TRBJ2-5, with TRBD2 identical over 7 bases. CDR3 length: 16 residues. V shed 5 bases, J shed 1 base, and the junction held 10 bases outside the gene matches. Germline CDR1 and CDR2: SGHTA and FQGTGA. CDR3 residues: CASSRAGGGGQETQYF. Written as DNA, the CDR3 is TGTGCCAGCAGCCGCGCGGGTGGGGGGGGCCAAGAGACCCAGTACTTC.

This chain connects TRBV7-9 to TRBJ1-2; tentatively, D is TRBD1 (5 bases). Germline lookup yields CDR1 SEHNR and CDR2 FQNEAQ (reference sequence). Trimming took 1 base from V and 7 from J, leaving 7 bases between them. This CDR3 comprises 12 residues. The CDR3 DNA follows: TGTGCCAGCAGCTTAGGGAGGGGTGGCTACACCTTC. It translates to CASSLGRGGYTF.

This chain uses TRBV6-5 with TRBJ2-5; 9 nucleotides agree with TRBD2. CDR1 is MNHEY, CDR2 SVGAGI, per germline. The CDR3 has 14 residues. CDR3 in amino acids: CAVRPSAGGKTQYF. CDR3 nucleotides: TGTGCAGTTAGGCCGTCAGCGGGAGGCAAGACCCAGTACTTC.

The V call is TRBV5-6, the J call TRBJ1-3; D not certain. This CDR3 spans 17 amino acids. Germline lookup yields CDR1 SGHDT and CDR2 YYEEEE. V shed 4 bases and J shed 3 bases, with 20 bases lying between them. The CDR3 is CASSPQYIEKGGNTIYF. Written as DNA, the CDR3 is TGTGCCAGCAGCCCACAGTACATAGAGAAAGGTGGAAACACCATATATTTT.

The CDR3 here is CASSPGFGSYNEQFF. The DNA for the CDR3 is TGTGCCAGCAGCCCCGGTTTTGGCTCCTACAATGAGCAGTTCTTC. The genes are TRBV11-3 and TRBJ2-1; no clear D. The CDR3 loop spans 15 amino acids. The germline gives CDR1 SGHNT, CDR2 YENEEA. V gave up 5 bases and J gave up 0 bases, with 11 bases separating them.

V usage is TRBV19 and J usage is TRBJ1-1; 9 bases line up with TRBD1. This CDR3 is 14 amino acids long. Germline CDR1 is LNHDA and CDR2 is SQIVND (reference sequence). The V and J ends lost 5 bases and 2 bases, in that order; junction bases with no gene match: 3. The CDR3 bases are TGTGCCAGTAGTTACAGGGGGCGAAACACTGAAGCTTTCTTT. It is translated as CASSYRGRNTEAFF.

The gene calls are TRBV4-3 and TRBJ1-5; D unresolved. From germline, CDR1 is LGHNA and CDR2 YSLEER. The CDR3 totals 15 residues. Trimming took off 0 bases at V and 4 bases at J, with 10 bases between the two ends. CDR3 in amino acids: CASSQDESPNQPQHF. The CDR3 DNA reads TGCGCCAGCAGCCAAGATGAGAGCCCAAATCAGCCCCAGCATTTT.

This chain uses TRBV5-8 with TRBJ1-2; a possible D gene is TRBD1 (6 bases). CDR3 size: 16 residues. V was trimmed by 4 bases and J by 4 bases, leaving 20 bases between them. Germline CDR1 is SGHTS and CDR2 is YDEGEE. CDR3 in DNA: TGTGCCAGCAGCACGAGGTCGGGAGGGGGAGGCTATGGCTACACCTTC. This codes for CASSTRSGGGGYGYTF. Combining the CDR3 with reference TRBV5-8 and TRBJ1-2 gives the whole variable domain EAGVTQSPTHLIKTRGQQATLRCSPISGHTSVYWYQQALGLGLQFLLWYDEGEERNRGNFPPRFSGRQFPNYSSELNVNALELEDSALYLCASSTRSGGGGYGYTFGSGTRLTVV.

The chain joins TRBV5-6 to TRBJ1-5; 7 bases fit TRBD1. The CDR3 length is 17 residues. V lost 0 bases to trimming and J lost 6 bases; unmatched junction nucleotides: 12. Germline V gene sequence: CDR1 SGHDT, CDR2 YYEEEE. The CDR3 sequence is CASSLGPGQRFRQPQHF. DNA for the CDR3: TGTGCCAGCAGCTTGGGCCCGGGACAGAGATTCCGTCAGCCCCAGCATTTT.

This clone has just a few counts. The chain combines TRBV9 with TRBJ1-1; D is unclear. This CDR3 contains 14 residues. Germline V gene lookup returns CDR1 SGDLS and CDR2 YYNGEE. V shed 4 bases and J shed 6 bases, with 16 bases lying between them. The CDR3 loop is CASSSRGVGAEAFF. CDR3 bases: TGTGCCAGCAGCTCTCGCGGCGTGGGTGCTGAAGCTTTCTTT.

V and J are TRBV21-1 and TRBJ1-5; no check of the table's D call, TRBD1, against the DNA was made. TRBV21-1 is termed a pseudogene. CDR3 length: 18 amino acids. The CDR3 region has the DNA TGTGCCAGCAGCAAAGCGCGGCAGGGTTTGGGTAGCAATCAGCCCCAGCATTTT. Protein product: CASSKARQGLGSNQPQHF.

This clone was counted a few times. The chain recombines TRBV5-1 with TRBJ1-5; a weak D match, TRBD1 (5 bases). The CDR3 runs to 20 residues. V lost 1 base and J lost 0, with 23 bases in between. The germline CDR1 and CDR2 sequences are SGHRS and YFSETQ. The CDR3: CASSLISTGLGVYSNQPQHF. The DNA for the CDR3 is TGCGCCAGCAGCTTGATTTCGACGGGTCTAGGGGTTTATAGCAATCAGCCCCAGCATTTT. Full variable domain (rest looked up from reference TRBV5-1 and TRBJ1-5): KAGVTQTPRYLIKTRGQQVTLSCSPISGHRSVSWYQQTPGQGLQFLFEYFSETQRNKGNFPGRFSGRQFSNSRSEMNVSTLELGDSALYLCASSLISTGLGVYSNQPQHFGDGTRLSIL.

The rearrangement joins TRBV29-1 to TRBJ2-7; D possibly corresponds to TRBD2 (5 bases). CDR1 is SQVTM and CDR2 is ANQGSEA in the germline V gene. V was clipped by 7 bases and J by 5 bases, with 18 bases between them. The CDR3 has 13 amino acids. The CDR3 here is CSAAPTRANEQYF. The DNA for the CDR3 is TGCAGCGCCGCCCCCACGCGGGCTAACGAGCAGTACTTC.

The genes are TRBV19 and TRBJ2-2, with D tentatively TRBD2 (6 bases). The CDR3 is 15 residues long. Germline assignment: CDR1 LNHDA and CDR2 SQIVND (reference sequence). Trimming removed 8 bases from V and 4 bases from J, with 17 bases in between. The CDR3 nucleotides are TGTGCCAGTGGGGACTGGTGGTTAAGCACCGGGGAGCTGTTTTTT. Amino acid sequence: CASGDWWLSTGELFF.

The sample holds a few counts of this clone. DNA of the CDR3: TGTGCCAGCAGCTTAGCGAAGACCCAGTACTTC. Its protein is CASSLAKTQYF. V is TRBV5-6 and J is TRBJ2-5; D call uncertain. Trimming pared 2 bases from V and 6 bases from J, leaving 5 bases between. The CDR3 contains 11 residues. Germline V CDR1 and CDR2: SGHDT, YYEEEE.

J is TRBJ2-3 and V is TRBV9; 7 nucleotides match TRBD1. The CDR3 sequence is 17 residues long. V shed 4 bases and J 2 bases; nucleotides not matched to a gene: 13. Looked up from germline, CDR1 is SGDLS and CDR2 is YYNGEE. The CDR3 region is CASSTHGTGDATDTQYF. The CDR3 DNA sequence: TGTGCCAGCAGCACCCATGGAACAGGGGACGCCACAGATACGCAGTATTTT.

This clone was detected a few times. V usage is TRBV6-5 and J usage is TRBJ2-1; 7 bases are a match to TRBD1. The CDR3 is made up of 16 amino acids. J lost 7 bases, V lost 4 bases, and 13 bases had no gene match. Looked up from germline, CDR1 is MNHEY and CDR2 is SVGAGI. CDR3 loop: CASSSFARDRENEQFF. The CDR3 nucleotides are TGTGCCAGCAGTTCTTTCGCACGGGACAGAGAAAATGAGCAGTTCTTC.

The rearrangement uses TRBV18 and TRBJ1-2, with 9 bases aligning to TRBD1. The germline CDR1 and CDR2 sequences are KGHSH and LQKENI. Germline trimming cut 3 bases from V and 1 base from J; bases unmatched to any gene: 3. This CDR3 contains 15 residues. Written as DNA, the CDR3 is TGTGCCAGCTCACCCGGGACAGGGTATAACTATGGCTACACCTTC. Translation: CASSPGTGYNYGYTF. The variable domain in full, completed from reference TRBV18 and TRBJ1-2, reads NAGVMQNPRHLVRRRGQEARLRCSPMKGHSHVYWYRQLPEEGLKFMVYLQKENIIDESGMPKERFSAEFPKEGPSILRIQQVVRGDSAAYFCASSPGTGYNYGYTFGSGTRLTVV.

This clone has a single count. The chain has TRBV19 and TRBJ2-7; D unresolved. Germline CDR1 is LNHDA and CDR2 is SQIVND (reference sequence). CDR3 size: 13 residues. Between the trimmed V and J ends, which lost 0 bases and 5 bases, there was a span of 8 bases. The chain's CDR3 is CASSIEGGNEQYF. CDR3 nucleotide sequence: TGTGCCAGTAGTATAGAAGGCGGTAACGAGCAGTACTTC.

Concerning this clone itself: The junction departs from the called germline gene at one end, perhaps through a read error. This sequence joins TRBV7-2 and TRBJ2-1, with TRBD2 matching 11 bases. The CDR3 extends over 14 amino acids. CDR1 and CDR2 (germline): SGHTA, FQGNSA. The CDR3, as DNA: TGTGCTAGCATCCCTAGCGGGGGGTACAATGAGCAGTTCTTC. Translating gives CASIPSGGYNEQFF.

As concerns this clone: This same CDR3 is encoded by further DNA sequences in the sample. The chain joins TRBV27 to TRBJ2-1, with TRBD2 as a possible D gene (7 bases). Trimming stripped 6 bases from V and 7 bases from J, with 16 bases between. This CDR3 comprises 14 residues. The V gene's germline CDR1 is MNHEY and CDR2 SMNVEV (reference sequence). This chain's CDR3 is CASRRGGVNNEQFF. For the CDR3, the DNA is TGTGCCAGCAGGAGGGGGGGGGTCAATAATGAGCAGTTCTTC.

This clone was recorded only once. The chain joins TRBV5-1 to TRBJ1-2, with D possibly being TRBD1 (5 bases). CDR3 size: 15 residues. The V gene lost 3 bases and the J gene lost 8 bases, with 20 bases spanning the gap. Germline loops: CDR1 SGHRS, CDR2 YFSETQ. CDR3 DNA sequence: TGCGCCAGCAGCTCAGACAACGCAGGGAGGGGAGGCTACACCTTC. It encodes CASSSDNAGRGGYTF.

The rearrangement links TRBV9 to TRBJ1-2, with 8 nucleotides matching TRBD1. The CDR3 contains 19 residues. The germline gives CDR1 SGDLS, CDR2 YYNGEE. V was clipped by 2 bases and J by 0 bases; unmatched bases: 15. The CDR3: CASSVGQGSGTQANYGYTF. The CDR3, as DNA: TGTGCCAGCAGCGTCGGACAGGGATCGGGCACGCAAGCTAACTATGGCTACACCTTC.

The rearrangement uses TRBV7-6 and TRBJ2-1, with 9 bases matching TRBD2. This CDR3 region has 16 residues. Germline assignment: CDR1 SGHVS and CDR2 FNYEAQ. Unmatched junction bases numbered 12, after V lost 4 bases and J lost 8 bases. This CDR3 is CASSSGSGGGADEQFF. The CDR3 region has the DNA TGTGCCAGCAGCTCCGGGTCGGGCGGGGGGGCCGATGAGCAGTTCTTC.